The 10 T cell receptor beta chains reported below all come from one sample, sequenced in a study of cytomegalovirus exposure and HLA in healthy donors. Here immunoSEQ multiplex PCR was the method, and the copy in TCRdb shows in-frame clones only, minus some. The sample consists of roughly 300,000 clones, approximately 90% of them appearing once. The sequenced sample was PBMCs. The receptor set was obtained from a woman under 30 in good health and CMV-seronegative.

The V and J genes are TRBV2 and TRBJ1-5, with D perhaps TRBD1 (5 bases). Germline V gene sequence: CDR1 SNHLY, CDR2 FYNNEI. The CDR3 consists of 14 residues. V lost 7 bases to trimming and J lost 2 bases, with 12 bases between them. CDR3 sequence reads: CASTLDRGNQPQHF. CDR3 DNA: TGTGCCAGCACCCTCGACAGAGGCAATCAGCCCCAGCATTTT.

Only one count was recorded for this clone. The rearrangement uses TRBV27 and TRBJ2-1; no definite D call. Germline CDR1 reads MNHEY; CDR2 reads SMNVEV (reference sequence). V was pared by 3 bases and J by 0 bases, with 9 bases between. This CDR3 is built from 15 residues. The CDR3 is CASSFQVTSYNEQFF. The CDR3 DNA is TGTGCCAGCAGTTTCCAGGTCACCTCCTACAATGAGCAGTTCTTC.

This clone was detected once. This rearrangement joins TRBV18 to TRBJ2-5; perhaps TRBD1 as D (8 bases). V was shortened by 1 base and J by 1 base, with 13 bases between the two germline ends. Germline CDR1 KGHSH, CDR2 LQKENI. The CDR3 contains 16 residues. The chain's CDR3 is CASSPLQGGVQETQYF. As DNA, the CDR3 is TGTGCCAGCTCACCACTACAGGGGGGGGTCCAAGAGACCCAGTACTTC.

The rearrangement links TRBV27 to TRBJ1-4; a weak D match, TRBD1 (6 bases). V was clipped by 3 bases and J by 5 bases, with 16 bases between them. This CDR3 has 16 residues. CDR1 is MNHEY and CDR2 is SMNVEV in the germline V gene (reference sequence). CDR3: CASSLMGHVMNEKLFF. The CDR3 DNA reads TGTGCCAGCAGTTTGATGGGACACGTGATGAATGAAAAACTGTTTTTT.

The chain combines TRBV5-5 with TRBJ2-2; D is undetermined. Germline V lookup: CDR1 SGHKS, CDR2 YYEKEE (reference sequence). The CDR3 spans 13 residues. The V gene lost 2 bases and the J gene lost 10 bases, with 12 bases spanning the gap. CDR3 protein: CASSFLSPEELFF. CDR3 coding DNA: TGTGCCAGCAGCTTCTTAAGCCCCGAGGAGCTGTTTTTT.

The chain has TRBV11-2 and TRBJ2-2; D is perhaps TRBD1 (7 bases). The V gene lost 6 bases and the J gene lost 7 bases, with 15 bases spanning the gap. CDR3 length: 14 residues. Germline values: CDR1 SGHAT, CDR2 FQNNGV. The CDR3 coding sequence is TGTGCCAGCAGTTTTCAGGGGGGTGGCGGGGAGCTGTTTTTT. Its protein is CASSFQGGGGELFF.

The rearrangement joins TRBV29-1 to TRBJ2-1; D is possibly TRBD2 (7 bases). This CDR3 comprises 14 residues. Germline V CDR1 and CDR2: SQVTM, ANQGSEA. The V gene lost 3 bases and the J gene lost 1 base, with 10 bases spanning the gap. Here the CDR3 reads CSVEGGPSYNEQFF. DNA of the CDR3: TGCAGCGTTGAGGGGGGGCCGTCCTACAATGAGCAGTTCTTC.

This chain joins TRBV7-8 and TRBJ1-5, with D possibly matching TRBD1 (6 bases). The V and J ends lost 5 bases and 1 base respectively, with 12 bases between them. Germline CDR1 reads SGHVS; CDR2 reads FQNEAQ. This CDR3 has 15 residues. CDR3 sequence: CASSTFQGSNQPQHF. In DNA form, the CDR3 reads TGTGCCAGCAGCACATTCCAGGGGAGCAATCAGCCCCAGCATTTT.

V usage is TRBV7-9 and J usage is TRBJ2-2; 9 positions match TRBD2. Germline CDR1 reads SEHNR; CDR2 reads FQNEAQ (reference sequence). The CDR3 is 18 amino acids. V dropped 5 bases and J dropped 0; count of bases not matched to a gene: 10. The CDR3 region is CASSKGGASGANTGELFF. In DNA, the CDR3 is TGTGCCAGCAGCAAAGGAGGGGCTAGCGGGGCGAACACCGGGGAGCTGTTTTTT.

This chain uses TRBV5-4 with TRBJ2-7, with 7 bases lining up with TRBD2. The CDR3 is made up of 15 amino acids. CDR1 SGHNT and CDR2 YYREEE come from the germline V gene (reference sequence). The V gene end was trimmed by 3 bases and the J gene end by 2 bases; junction bases not matched to a gene: 8. Here the CDR3 DNA reads TGTGCCAGCAGCTCCGGACTAGTGAAAACCTACGAGCAGTACTTC. As protein: CASSSGLVKTYEQYF.